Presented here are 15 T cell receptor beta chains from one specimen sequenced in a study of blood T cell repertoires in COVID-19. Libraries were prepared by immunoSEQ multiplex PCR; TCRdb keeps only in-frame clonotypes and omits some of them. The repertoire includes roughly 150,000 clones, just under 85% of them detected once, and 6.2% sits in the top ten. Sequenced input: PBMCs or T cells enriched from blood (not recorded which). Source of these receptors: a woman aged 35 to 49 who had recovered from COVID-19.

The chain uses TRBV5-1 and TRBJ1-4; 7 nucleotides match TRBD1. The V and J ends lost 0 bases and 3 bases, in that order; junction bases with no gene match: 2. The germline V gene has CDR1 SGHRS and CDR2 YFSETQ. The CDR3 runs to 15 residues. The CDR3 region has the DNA TGCGCCAGCAGCTTGGACAGGGGATCTAATGAAAAACTGTTTTTT. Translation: CASSLDRGSNEKLFF.

The CDR3 reads CAISLRDTDTQYF. The CDR3 nucleotides are TGTGCCATCAGTTTGAGGGACACAGATACGCAGTATTTT. The chain uses TRBV10-3 and TRBJ2-3; maybe TRBD2 (5 bases). Germline CDR1 ENHRY, CDR2 SYGVKD. The CDR3 covers 13 residues. The germline V and J ends were trimmed by 5 bases and 2 bases, with 8 bases remaining between them.

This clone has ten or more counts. The CDR3 is CASSDGGGNTGELFF. CDR3 DNA sequence: TGCGCCAGCAGTGATGGGGGAGGGAACACCGGGGAGCTGTTTTTT. The rearrangement joins TRBV10-1 to TRBJ2-2, with D possibly being TRBD2 (6 bases). The CDR3 runs 15 residues. Trimming removed 3 bases at V and 1 base at J, with 9 bases between. Looked up from germline, CDR1 is WNHNN and CDR2 is SYGVQD (reference sequence).

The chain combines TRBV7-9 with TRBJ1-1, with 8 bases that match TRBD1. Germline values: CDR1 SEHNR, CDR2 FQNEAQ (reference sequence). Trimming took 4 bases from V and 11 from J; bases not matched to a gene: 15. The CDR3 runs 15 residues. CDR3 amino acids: CASSSEGQAVLRAFF. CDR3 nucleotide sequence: TGTGCCAGCAGCTCGGAGGGACAGGCGGTTTTGAGGGCTTTCTTT.

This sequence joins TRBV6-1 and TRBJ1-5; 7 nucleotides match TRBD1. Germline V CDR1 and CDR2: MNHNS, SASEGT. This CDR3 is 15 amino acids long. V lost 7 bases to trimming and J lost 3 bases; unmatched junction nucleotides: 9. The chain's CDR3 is CASNWGQGDNQPQHF. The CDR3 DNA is TGTGCCAGCAACTGGGGGCAGGGGGACAATCAGCCCCAGCATTTT.

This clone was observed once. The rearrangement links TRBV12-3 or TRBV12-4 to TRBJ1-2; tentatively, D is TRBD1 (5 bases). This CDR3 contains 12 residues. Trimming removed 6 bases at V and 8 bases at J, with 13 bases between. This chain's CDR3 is CASRRRTPGYTF. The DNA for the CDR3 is TGTGCCAGCAGACGCCGGACACCGGGCTACACCTTC.

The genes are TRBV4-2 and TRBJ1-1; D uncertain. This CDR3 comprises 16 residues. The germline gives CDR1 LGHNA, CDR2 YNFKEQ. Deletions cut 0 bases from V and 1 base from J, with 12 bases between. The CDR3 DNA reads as TGTGCCAGCAGCCAAGATCTCCGAGCAGGGAACACTGAAGCTTTCTTT. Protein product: CASSQDLRAGNTEAFF.

In nucleotides, the CDR3 is TGTGCCAGCAGTTACTCGCGGTCAGAAGCTTTCTTT. This encodes CASSYSRSEAFF. The chain couples TRBV6-5 to TRBJ1-1; D remains ambiguous. The CDR3 is made up of 12 amino acids. V was cut by 0 bases and J by 8 bases, with 7 bases left in between. Germline assignment: CDR1 MNHEY and CDR2 SVGAGI.

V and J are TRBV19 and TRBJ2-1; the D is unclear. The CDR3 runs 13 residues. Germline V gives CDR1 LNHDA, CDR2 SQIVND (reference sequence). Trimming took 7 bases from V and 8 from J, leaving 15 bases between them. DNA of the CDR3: TGTGCCAGTAAGAGGATAGCTTTCGATGAGCAGTTCTTC. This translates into CASKRIAFDEQFF.

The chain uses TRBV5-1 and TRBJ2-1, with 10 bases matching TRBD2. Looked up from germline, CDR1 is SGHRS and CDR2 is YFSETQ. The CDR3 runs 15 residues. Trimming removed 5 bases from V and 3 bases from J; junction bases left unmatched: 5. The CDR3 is CASSQASGGYNEQFF. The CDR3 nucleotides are TGCGCCAGCAGTCAGGCTAGCGGGGGCTACAATGAGCAGTTCTTC.

In nucleotides, the CDR3 is TGCGCCAGCAGTACAGGGGGAGCTAACTATGGCTACACCTTC. Translating it yields CASSTGGANYGYTF. This rearrangement joins TRBV5-1 to TRBJ1-2; 8 bases match TRBD1. Germline V gene sequence: CDR1 SGHRS, CDR2 YFSETQ. Trimming removed 5 bases from V and 0 bases from J; junction bases left unmatched: 3. This CDR3 has 14 residues.

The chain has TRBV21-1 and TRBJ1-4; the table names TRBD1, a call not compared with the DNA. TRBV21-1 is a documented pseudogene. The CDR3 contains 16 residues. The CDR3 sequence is CASSKTDTATNEKLFF. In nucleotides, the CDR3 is TGTGCCAGCAGCAAAACGGACACTGCAACTAATGAAAAACTGTTTTTT.

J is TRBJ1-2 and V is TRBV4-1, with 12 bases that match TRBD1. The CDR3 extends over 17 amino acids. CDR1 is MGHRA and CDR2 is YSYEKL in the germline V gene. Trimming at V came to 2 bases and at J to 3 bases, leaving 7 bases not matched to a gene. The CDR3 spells CASSQPRDRGLDYGYTF. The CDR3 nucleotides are TGCGCCAGCAGCCAACCCCGGGACAGGGGGCTTGACTATGGCTACACCTTC.

CDR3 residues: CAISEPSGESTDTQYF. In DNA, the CDR3 is TGTGCCATCAGTGAGCCTAGCGGGGAAAGCACAGATACGCAGTATTTT. The chain carries TRBV10-3 and TRBJ2-3; 9 nucleotides match TRBD2. Germline lookup yields CDR1 ENHRY and CDR2 SYGVKD. CDR3 length: 16 residues. The V segment lost 2 bases and the J segment 0 bases; nucleotides outside the gene matches: 3.

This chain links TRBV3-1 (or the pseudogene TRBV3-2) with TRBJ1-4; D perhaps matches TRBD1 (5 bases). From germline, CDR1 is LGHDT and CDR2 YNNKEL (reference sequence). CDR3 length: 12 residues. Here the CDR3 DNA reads TGTGCGGCAGGGTCGGGGGATGAAAAACTGTTTTTT. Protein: CAAGSGDEKLFF.